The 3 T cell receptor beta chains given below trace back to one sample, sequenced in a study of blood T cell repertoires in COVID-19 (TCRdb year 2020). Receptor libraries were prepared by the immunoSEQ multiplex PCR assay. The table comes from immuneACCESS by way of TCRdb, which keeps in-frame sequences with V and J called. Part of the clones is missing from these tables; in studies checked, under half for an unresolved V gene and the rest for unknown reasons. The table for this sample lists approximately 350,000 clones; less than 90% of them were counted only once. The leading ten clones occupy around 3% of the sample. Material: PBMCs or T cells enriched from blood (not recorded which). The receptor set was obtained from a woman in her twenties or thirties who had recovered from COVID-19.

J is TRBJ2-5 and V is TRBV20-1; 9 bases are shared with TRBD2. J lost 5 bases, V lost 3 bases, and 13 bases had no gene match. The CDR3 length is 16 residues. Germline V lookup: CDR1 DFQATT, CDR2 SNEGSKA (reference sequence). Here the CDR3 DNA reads TGCAGTGCTAGTAAGATCGCGCGGGAGGGCCGGGAGACCCAGTACTTC. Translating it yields CSASKIAREGRETQYF.

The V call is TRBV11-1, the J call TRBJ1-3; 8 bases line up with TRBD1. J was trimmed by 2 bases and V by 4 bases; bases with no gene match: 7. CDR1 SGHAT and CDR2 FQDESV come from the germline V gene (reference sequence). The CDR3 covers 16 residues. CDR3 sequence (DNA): TGTGCCAGCAGCTCCACAGGACAGGGTACTGGAAACACCATATATTTT. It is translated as CASSSTGQGTGNTIYF.

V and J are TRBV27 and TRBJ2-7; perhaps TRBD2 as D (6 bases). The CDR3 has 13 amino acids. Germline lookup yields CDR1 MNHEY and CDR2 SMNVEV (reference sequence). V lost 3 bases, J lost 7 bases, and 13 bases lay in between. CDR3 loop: CASSLRLGGEQYF. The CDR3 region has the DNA TGTGCCAGCAGTTTGAGACTGGGGGGAGAGCAGTACTTC.